This TCR beta chain was recovered during a study of response to subunit inactivated influenza vaccine. The CDR3 is 13 amino acids. Trimming removed 0 bases at V and 9 bases at J, with 6 bases between. From germline, CDR1 is LGHDT and CDR2 YNNKEL (reference sequence). Each CDR3 protein gets one entry after TCRdb re-called the RT-PCR reads with MiXCR. The sample lists approximately 480,000 distinct CDR3 sequences, 9.5% to 13% occurring once. This material consisted of PBMCs from blood, taken more than 35 days after vaccination. The rearrangement uses TRBV3-1 and TRBJ1-6; D gene unclear. The source is a man between 50 and 59 years old who received an inactivated influenza vaccine. The CDR3 DNA reads TGTGCCAGCAGCCAAGAGGGCACTTCACCCCTCCACTTT. This translates into CASSQEGTSPLHF.